This T cell receptor (beta chain) is from a study of blood T cell repertoires in COVID-19. Study in general: The origin of the acute and convalescent COVID-19 samples was the United States, Italy and Spain. In each case, the material was cDNA or gDNA derived from T cells, B-cell-depleted T cells, or PBMCs.

Participant-reported clinical history was the basis for cohort assignment. The germline V and J ends were trimmed by 6 bases and 4 bases, with 12 bases remaining between them. Germline values: CDR1 MGHDK, CDR2 SYGVNS. CDR3 length equals 13 residues. Original processing notes: Cell counts per sample came from amplifying reference gene primers. Libraries were prepared by immunoSEQ multiplex PCR; TCRdb keeps only in-frame clonotypes and omits some of them. V, J and clone size reflect that table, while D and trimming were determined from the DNA. Of about 350,000 clones listed, almost 90% are singletons. This clone showed up just once.

The source is a young woman who had been exposed to COVID-19. Input material: PBMCs or T cells enriched from blood (not recorded which). This sequence joins TRBV25-1 and TRBJ1-2, with D possibly matching TRBD1 (5 bases). The CDR3 bases are TGTGCCAGCAGCGGAACAGGCCCCTATGGCTACACCTTC. Translated, it gives CASSGTGPYGYTF.